The clone carrying this T cell receptor (beta chain) occurred a few times. Caucasian, healthy and from Russia, the donors were aged between about 6 and 90. Each sample yielded at least 6 micrograms of PBMC total RNA. The entry originates in a study of blood T cells in healthy people across ages. The J segment lost 2 bases and the V segment lost 6 bases, leaving 12 bases of the junction unmatched. The CDR3 contains 16 residues. The germline gives CDR1 SGHKS, CDR2 YYEKEE (reference sequence). The second PCR ran roughly 7 to 12 cycles with a sample-barcoded 5' primer and J-beta primers. Every cDNA was tagged by a template-switch adaptor with 12 random nucleotides. TCRdb fed the 5' RACE reads into MiXCR, producing one record per CDR3 protein. The sample includes about 500,000 distinct CDR3 sequences, around 24% of them seen just once. These data were also reused for a study on T cells of mothers and their children.

The sequencing input was blood. The chain couples TRBV5-5 to TRBJ1-2, with 8 bases aligning to TRBD1. The receptor's source is a boy aged 10-17 years in good health. Here the CDR3 reads CASIPVPGQGNYGYTF. Written as DNA, the CDR3 is TGTGCCAGCATCCCTGTCCCAGGACAGGGAAACTATGGCTACACCTTC.